The clone carrying this T cell receptor beta chain was observed a few times. In TCRdb, the RT-PCR reads were re-called with MiXCR into one record per CDR3 protein. In the table there are about a million distinct CDR3 sequences, about 20% of which are singletons. This CDR3 contains 16 residues. V lost 2 bases to trimming and J lost 5 bases; unmatched junction nucleotides: 5. The germline V gene has CDR1 MNHEY and CDR2 SVGEGT. This record belongs to a study of patients and donors after allogeneic stem cell transplantation. The sample comprised blood, either unsorted or a sorted T cell fraction (not recorded which). This clonotype originated in a human donor who was either an allogeneic HSCT recipient or a stem cell or donor lymphocyte infusion donor (not recorded which). It is not recorded whose cells these are; they may come from a transplant donor. The V and J genes are TRBV6-2 or TRBV6-3 and TRBJ2-1, with 11 bases identical to TRBD2. The CDR3 region is CASSYGSSGRNNEQFF. CDR3 nucleotide sequence: TGTGCCAGCAGTTACGGCTCTAGCGGGAGGAACAATGAGCAGTTCTTC.